This TCR beta chain originates from a study of response to subunit inactivated influenza vaccine listed by TCRdb under 2018. About the full investigation: Deep quantitative T cell receptor repertoire profiling was used in the study to track responses to a trivalent subunit inactivated influenza vaccine.

On this clonotype: Its antigen has not been determined. Base qualities are not provided; no much larger clone lies one nucleotide away.

The CDR3 contains 19 residues, cysteine and phenylalanine counted. Solely the CDR3 DNA is kept, with 57 bases framed from the first base. From V the trimming removes 1 base and from J it removes 3 bases, while the gene matches leave 10 bases of the junction unaccounted for. CDR1 SGDLS and CDR2 YYNGEE were looked up in the germline V gene. The library was obtained by RT-PCR. Sequencing relied on an Illumina HiSeq 2500. In TCRdb, the public reads were trimmed at Q25 with fastp and aligned with MiXCR, with productive beta chains retained. One record per CDR3 amino acid sequence lists the most common genes and DNA. The sample records about 240,000 distinct CDR3 sequences, 12% of which are singletons. The ten top clones hold about 7.8% of the sample. On the study overall, not on this receptor specifically: The authors suggested that each seasonal influenza vaccination may recruit only a limited number of new T cells.

The sequence was obtained from a man aged 50-60 years who received an inactivated influenza vaccine. Donor details come from another sample of the same person, matched by shared clones. The chain uses TRBV9 and TRBJ2-3; 14 bases in between match TRBD2. The sample was non-naive T cells sorted from PBMCs, taken less than 15 days before vaccination. This specimen's cell subset or site label, interpreted: memory T cell fraction. The nucleotides are TGTGCCAGCAGCGTAAGAAAGGAGGGACTAGCGGGAGAGACAGATACGCAGTATTTT. Its product reads: CASSVRKEGLAGETDTQYF.